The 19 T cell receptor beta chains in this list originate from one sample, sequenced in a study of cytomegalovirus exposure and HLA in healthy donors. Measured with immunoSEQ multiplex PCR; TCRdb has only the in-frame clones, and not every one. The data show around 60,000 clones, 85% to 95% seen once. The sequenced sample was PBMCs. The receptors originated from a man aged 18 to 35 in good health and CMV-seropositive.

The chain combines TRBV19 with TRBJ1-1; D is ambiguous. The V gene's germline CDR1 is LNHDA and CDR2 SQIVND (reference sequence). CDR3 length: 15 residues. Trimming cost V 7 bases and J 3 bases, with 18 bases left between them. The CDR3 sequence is CASNEEPKDHTEAFF. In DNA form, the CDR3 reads TGTGCCAGTAACGAGGAACCAAAAGACCACACTGAAGCTTTCTTT.

The CDR3 spells CASSLGSGTSGGASYTQYF. Here the CDR3 DNA reads TGTGCCAGCAGCTTGGGAAGTGGGACTAGCGGGGGGGCCAGCTATACGCAGTATTTT. The chain uses TRBV7-2 and TRBJ2-3, with 16 bases that match TRBD2. The CDR3 loop spans 19 amino acids. V shed 3 bases and J 7 bases; nucleotides not matched to a gene: 13. Germline CDR1 is SGHTA and CDR2 is FQGNSA. The full variable domain, in which reference TRBV7-2 and TRBJ2-3 provide the parts outside the CDR3, is GAGVSQSPSNKVTEKGKDVELRCDPISGHTALYWYRQSLGQGLEFLIYFQGNSAPDKSGLPSDRFSAERTGGSVSTLTIQRTQQEDSAVYLCASSLGSGTSGGASYTQYFGPGTRLTVL.

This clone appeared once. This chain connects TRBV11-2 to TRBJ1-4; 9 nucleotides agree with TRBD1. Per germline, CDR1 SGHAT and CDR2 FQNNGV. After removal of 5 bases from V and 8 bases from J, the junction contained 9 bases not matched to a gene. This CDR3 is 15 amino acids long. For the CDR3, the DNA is TGTGCCAGCAGCCTGATACAGGGGGCGCGGGAAAAACTGTTTTTT. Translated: CASSLIQGAREKLFF.

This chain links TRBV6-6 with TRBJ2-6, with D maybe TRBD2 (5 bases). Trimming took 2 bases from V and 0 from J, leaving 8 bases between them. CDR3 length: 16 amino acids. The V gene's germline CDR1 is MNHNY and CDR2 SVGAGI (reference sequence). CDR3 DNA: TGTGCCAGCAGTTACGGACTCACCTCTGGGGCCAACGTCCTGACTTTC. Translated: CASSYGLTSGANVLTF.

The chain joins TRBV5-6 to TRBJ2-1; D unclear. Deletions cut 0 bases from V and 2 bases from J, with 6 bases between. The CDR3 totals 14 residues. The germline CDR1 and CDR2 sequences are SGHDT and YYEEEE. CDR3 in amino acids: CASSLERTYNEQFF. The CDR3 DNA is TGTGCCAGCAGCTTGGAGAGGACCTACAATGAGCAGTTCTTC. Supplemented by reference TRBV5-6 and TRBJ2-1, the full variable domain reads DAGVTQSPTHLIKTRGQQVTLRCSPKSGHDTVSWYQQALGQGPQFIFQYYEEEERQRGNFPDRFSGHQFPNYSSELNVNALLLGDSALYLCASSLERTYNEQFFGPGTRLTVL.

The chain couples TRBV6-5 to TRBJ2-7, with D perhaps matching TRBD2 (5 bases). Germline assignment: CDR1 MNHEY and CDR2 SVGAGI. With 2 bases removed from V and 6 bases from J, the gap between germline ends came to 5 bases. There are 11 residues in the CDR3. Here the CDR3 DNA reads TGTGCCAGCAGTTACGCGGGCGAGCAGTACTTC. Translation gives CASSYAGEQYF.

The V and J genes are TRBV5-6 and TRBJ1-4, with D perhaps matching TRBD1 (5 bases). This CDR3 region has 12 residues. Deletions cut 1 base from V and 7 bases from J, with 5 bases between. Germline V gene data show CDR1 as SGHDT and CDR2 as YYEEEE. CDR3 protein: CASSLQGEKLFF. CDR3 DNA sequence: TGTGCCAGCAGCTTGCAGGGTGAAAAACTGTTTTTT. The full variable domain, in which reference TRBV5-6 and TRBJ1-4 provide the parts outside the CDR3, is DAGVTQSPTHLIKTRGQQVTLRCSPKSGHDTVSWYQQALGQGPQFIFQYYEEEERQRGNFPDRFSGHQFPNYSSELNVNALLLGDSALYLCASSLQGEKLFFGSGTQLSVL.

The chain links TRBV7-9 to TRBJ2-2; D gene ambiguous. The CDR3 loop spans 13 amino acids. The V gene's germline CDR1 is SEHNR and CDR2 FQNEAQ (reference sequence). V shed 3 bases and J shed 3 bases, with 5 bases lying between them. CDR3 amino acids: CASSFPDTGELFF. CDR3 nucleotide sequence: TGTGCCAGCAGCTTCCCAGACACCGGGGAGCTGTTTTTT.

The CDR3 here is CASSVGFWGYTF. CDR3 DNA: TGTGCCAGCAGTGTCGGGTTCTGGGGCTACACCTTC. This chain connects TRBV2 to TRBJ1-2, with D unresolved. V was pared by 4 bases and J by 8 bases, with 11 bases between. The CDR3 length is 12 residues. Germline V gene sequence: CDR1 SNHLY, CDR2 FYNNEI.

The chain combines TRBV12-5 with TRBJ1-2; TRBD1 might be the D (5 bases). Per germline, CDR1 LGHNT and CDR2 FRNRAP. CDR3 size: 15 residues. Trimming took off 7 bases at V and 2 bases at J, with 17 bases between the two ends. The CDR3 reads CASAFWGGENYGYTF. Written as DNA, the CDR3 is TGTGCTAGTGCCTTTTGGGGAGGGGAAAACTATGGCTACACCTTC.

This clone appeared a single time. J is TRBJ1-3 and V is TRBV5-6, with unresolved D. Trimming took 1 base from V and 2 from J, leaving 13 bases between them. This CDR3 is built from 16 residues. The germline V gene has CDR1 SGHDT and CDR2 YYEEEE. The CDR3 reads CASSLSPTATGNTIYF. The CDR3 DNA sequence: TGTGCCAGCAGCTTGAGTCCAACAGCTACTGGAAACACCATATATTTT.

The CDR3, as DNA: TGTGCCAGCAGCTTAGGTCAGTTCAACACCGGGGAGCTGTTTTTT. Translation gives CASSLGQFNTGELFF. V and J are TRBV7-2 and TRBJ2-2; unclear D gene. V was trimmed by 1 base and J by 2 bases, leaving 8 bases between them. Per the germline V gene, CDR1 is SGHTA and CDR2 is FQGNSA. The CDR3 has 15 amino acids.

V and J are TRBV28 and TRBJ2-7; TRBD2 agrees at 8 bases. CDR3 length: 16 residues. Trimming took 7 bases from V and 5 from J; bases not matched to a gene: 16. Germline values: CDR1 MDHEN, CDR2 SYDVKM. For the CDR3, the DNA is TGTGCCAGCACCCTCACACGGGGGGGGAGGGAAAACGAGCAGTACTTC. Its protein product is CASTLTRGGRENEQYF. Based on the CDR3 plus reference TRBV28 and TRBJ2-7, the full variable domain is DVKVTQSSRYLVKRTGEKVFLECVQDMDHENMFWYRQDPGLGLRLIYFSYDVKMKEKGDIPEGYSVSREKKERFSLILESASTNQTSMYLCASTLTRGGRENEQYFGPGTRLTVT.

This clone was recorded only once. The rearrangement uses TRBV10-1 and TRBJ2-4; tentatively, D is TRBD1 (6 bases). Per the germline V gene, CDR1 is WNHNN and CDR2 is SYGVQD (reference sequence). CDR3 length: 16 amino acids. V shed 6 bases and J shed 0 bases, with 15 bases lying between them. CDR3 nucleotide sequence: TGCGCCAGCAGCCCGGACAGCCATACAGCCAAAAACATTCAGTACTTC. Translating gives CASSPDSHTAKNIQYF.

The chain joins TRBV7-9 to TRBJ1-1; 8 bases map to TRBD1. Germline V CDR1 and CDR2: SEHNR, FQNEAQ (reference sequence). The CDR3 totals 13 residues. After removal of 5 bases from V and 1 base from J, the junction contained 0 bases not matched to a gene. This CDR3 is CASSDRGNTEAFF. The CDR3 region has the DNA TGTGCCAGCAGCGACAGGGGGAACACTGAAGCTTTCTTT.

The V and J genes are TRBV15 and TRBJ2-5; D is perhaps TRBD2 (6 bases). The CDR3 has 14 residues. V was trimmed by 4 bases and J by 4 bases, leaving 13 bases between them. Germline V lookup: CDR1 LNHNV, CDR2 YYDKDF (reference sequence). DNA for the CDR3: TGTGCCACCAGCAAGACGGGAGCCAGAGAGACCCAGTACTTC. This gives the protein CATSKTGARETQYF.

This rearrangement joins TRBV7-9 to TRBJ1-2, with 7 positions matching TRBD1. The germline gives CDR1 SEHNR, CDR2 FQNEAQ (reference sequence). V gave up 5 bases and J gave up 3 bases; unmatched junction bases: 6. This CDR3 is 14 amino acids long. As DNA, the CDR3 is TGTGCCAGCAGCGACCCCGGGACAGACTATGGCTACACCTTC. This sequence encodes CASSDPGTDYGYTF.

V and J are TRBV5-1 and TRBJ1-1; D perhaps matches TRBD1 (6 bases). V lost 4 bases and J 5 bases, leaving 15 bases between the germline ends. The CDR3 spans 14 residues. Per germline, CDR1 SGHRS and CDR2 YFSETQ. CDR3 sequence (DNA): TGCGCCAGCAGCCGCTACAGGGACGCTACTGAAGCTTTCTTT. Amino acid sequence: CASSRYRDATEAFF.

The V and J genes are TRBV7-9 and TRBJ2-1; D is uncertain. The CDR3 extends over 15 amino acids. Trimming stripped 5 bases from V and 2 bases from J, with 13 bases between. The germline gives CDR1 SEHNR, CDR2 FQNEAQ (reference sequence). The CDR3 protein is CASSPFEDTYNEQFF. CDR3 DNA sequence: TGTGCCAGCAGCCCTTTTGAGGATACCTACAATGAGCAGTTCTTC.